These 6 T cell receptor beta chains came from one sample sequenced in a study of human T cells and chemical hapten exposure. Blood, whole and unfractionated, served as the source for total RNA extraction. TCRdb re-called the 5' RACE reads through MiXCR, storing one row per CDR3 protein. The sample records 110,000 to 150,000 distinct CDR3 sequences, roughly 4.1% being singletons. These receptors originate from a female donor in good health.

This clonotype occurred many times. The rearrangement uses TRBV6-2 or TRBV6-3 and TRBJ2-5; D is possibly TRBD1 (6 bases). The CDR3 runs 14 residues. In germline, CDR1 is MNHEY, CDR2 SVGEGT. Trimming pared 8 bases from V and 5 bases from J, leaving 18 bases between. CDR3 DNA sequence: TGTGCCAGCGGGTCGGACTTCCAGGGGGAGACCCAGTACTTC. Translating gives CASGSDFQGETQYF.

This clonotype was counted ten times or more. This rearrangement joins TRBV12-3 or TRBV12-4 to TRBJ1-5, with 7 nucleotides matching TRBD1. This CDR3 has 13 residues. With 2 bases clipped from V and 5 bases from J, the junction kept 0 bases outside the gene matches. Written as DNA, the CDR3 is TGTGCCAGCAGTTTACAGGGGGATCAGCCCCAGCATTTT. Amino acids: CASSLQGDQPQHF.

There are many counts of this clonotype. This chain joins TRBV24-1 and TRBJ2-7; 8 nucleotides align to TRBD1. V dropped 4 bases and J dropped 4; count of bases not matched to a gene: 8. The CDR3 is 15 residues long. The germline V gene encodes CDR1 KGHDR and CDR2 SFDVKD. The CDR3 reads CATSDRTGNGYEQYF. As DNA, the CDR3 is TGTGCCACCAGTGACCGGACAGGGAACGGTTACGAGCAGTACTTC.

The chain uses TRBV28 and TRBJ2-7; tentatively, D is TRBD1 (6 bases). The CDR3 runs to 16 residues. The germline gives CDR1 MDHEN, CDR2 SYDVKM. The V end lost 5 bases, the J end lost 5 bases, and 22 bases lay between the germline ends. In DNA, the CDR3 is TGTGCCAGCAGTCTAACCGGGACATCCTGTCGGAACGAGCAGTACTTC. Translation gives CASSLTGTSCRNEQYF.

This clonotype was seen at least ten times. The J gene is TRBJ1-1, the V gene TRBV7-3; D unresolved. CDR1 is SGHTA and CDR2 is FQGTGA in the germline V gene. V dropped 5 bases and J dropped 0 bases, with 7 bases sitting between them. The CDR3 has 13 residues. The CDR3 nucleotides are TGTGCCAGCAGCAGGGCCATGAACACTGAAGCTTTCTTT. Amino acid sequence: CASSRAMNTEAFF. Combining the CDR3 with reference TRBV7-3 and TRBJ1-1 gives the whole variable domain GAGVSQTPSNKVTEKGKYVELRCDPISGHTALYWYRQSLGQGPEFLIYFQGTGAADDSGLPNDRFFAVRPEGSVSTLKIQRTERGDSAVYLCASSRAMNTEAFFGQGTRLTVV.

About this clonotype itself: Just one base apart from a much larger clone, this may be a read error. The chain employs TRBV27 and TRBJ1-1; TRBD1 agrees at 8 bases. Trimming cost V 5 bases and J 1 base; bases outside gene matches: 12. There are 17 residues in the CDR3. Germline CDR1 reads MNHEY; CDR2 reads SMNVEV (reference sequence). CDR3 protein: CASSLQPGQGRNTEAFF. In nucleotides, the CDR3 is TGTGCCAGCAGTCTGCAACCTGGACAGGGCAGGAACACTGAAGCTTTCTTT.